This T cell receptor (beta chain) was recorded in a study of beta chain features in type 1 diabetes. A few counts support this clone. The target antigen is unknown. Study observations and caveats: Sequencing of cDNA might inflate the share of cells that strongly express TCR. The similarity of naive, central memory and Treg TCRB repertoires appeared greater among patients than among healthy donors. Whether HLA type influences TCRB rearrangement remained unresolved here. More deletions and fewer insertions at VDJ junctions were found in patients with type 1 diabetes. Across all four CD4+ subsets, people with type 1 diabetes showed modestly shorter TCRB CDR3s.

The germline CDR1 and CDR2 sequences are SGHVS and FNYEAQ. The CDR3 length is 14 residues. V was pared by 2 bases and J by 5 bases, with 3 bases of the junction left unmatched. Expressed TCRB transcripts were sequenced, since all the RNA that had been isolated was reverse transcribed. Data came from immunoSEQ multiplex PCR; TCRdb stores just in-frame clones and leaves some out. Of 120,000 or so clones listed, 17% are singletons. The J gene is TRBJ2-1, the V gene TRBV7-6, with TRBD2 matching over 7 bases. The sequence was collected from a man in his late teens or twenties with type 1 diabetes. Input material: central memory CD4+ T cells from blood. CDR3 DNA sequence: TGTGCCAGCAGCTTACGGGCGGGGGACAATGAGCAGTTCTTC. Amino acids: CASSLRAGDNEQFF. Using reference TRBV7-6 and TRBJ2-1 for the parts outside the CDR3, the full variable domain is GAGVSQSPRYKVTKRGQDVALRCDPISGHVSLYWYRQALGQGPEFLTYFNYEAQQDKSGLPNDRFSAERPEGSISTLTIQRTEQRDSAMYRCASSLRAGDNEQFFGPGTRLTVL.